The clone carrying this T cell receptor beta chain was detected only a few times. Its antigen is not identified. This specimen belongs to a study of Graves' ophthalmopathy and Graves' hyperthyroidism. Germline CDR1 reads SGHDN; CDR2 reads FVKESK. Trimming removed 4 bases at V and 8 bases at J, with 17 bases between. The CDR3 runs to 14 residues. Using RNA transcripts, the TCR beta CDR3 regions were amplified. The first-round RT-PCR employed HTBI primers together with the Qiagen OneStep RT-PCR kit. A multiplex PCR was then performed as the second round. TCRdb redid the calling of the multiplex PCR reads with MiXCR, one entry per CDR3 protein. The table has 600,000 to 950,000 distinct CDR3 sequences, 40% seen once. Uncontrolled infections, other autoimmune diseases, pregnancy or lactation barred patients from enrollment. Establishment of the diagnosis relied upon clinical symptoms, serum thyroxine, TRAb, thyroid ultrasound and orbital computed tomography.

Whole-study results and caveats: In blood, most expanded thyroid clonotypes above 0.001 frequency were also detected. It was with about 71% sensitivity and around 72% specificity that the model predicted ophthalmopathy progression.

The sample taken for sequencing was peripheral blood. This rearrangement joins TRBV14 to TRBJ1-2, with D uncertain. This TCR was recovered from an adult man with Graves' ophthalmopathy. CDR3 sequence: CASSPYVAGSGYTF. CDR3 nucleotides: TGTGCCAGCAGCCCGTACGTCGCTGGATCGGGCTACACCTTC.